A single sample gave rise to the 28 T cell receptor beta chains below, sequenced in a study of CD8 T cells in ankylosing spondylitis. Whole-study findings and limits: Apparently characteristic of ankylosing spondylitis blood was a TCR beta motif (under ten highly homologous variants).

The antigens these receptors bind are not known. TCRdb ran MiXCR on the 5' RACE reads and lists one entry per CDR3 protein. Among about 800,000 distinct CDR3 sequences listed, over 9.5% were seen once. Sequenced material: blood, either unsorted or a sorted T cell fraction (not recorded which). The source is a male donor with ankylosing spondylitis.

This clonotype was counted at least ten times. The chain combines TRBV20-1 with TRBJ1-1; D ambiguous. Germline CDR1 reads DFQATT; CDR2 reads SNEGSKA (reference sequence). This CDR3 has 14 amino acids. Trimming shortened V by 0 bases and J by 3 bases, and 11 bases separated the two germline ends. DNA of the CDR3: TGCAGTGCTAGAGATGGGCCGATAGACACTGAAGCTTTCTTT. Amino acids: CSARDGPIDTEAFF.

The chain links TRBV21-1 to TRBJ2-1; the table's D gene call, TRBD2, was not cross checked with the DNA. TRBV21-1 is a pseudogene segment. CDR3 length: 20 residues. CDR3 DNA sequence: TGTGCCAGCAGCAAAAGGCCCGAGATGGGGAGGCCCTACTACTACAATGAGCAGTTCTTC. Its protein product is CASSKRPEMGRPYYYNEQFF.

This clonotype was counted only a few times. The chain links TRBV20-1 to TRBJ2-7; 8 bases are a match to TRBD2. The CDR3 is made up of 14 amino acids. Germline values: CDR1 DFQATT, CDR2 SNEGSKA (reference sequence). Trimming removed 2 bases from V and 5 bases from J; junction bases left unmatched: 8. The CDR3 loop reads CSARRGLGTNEQYF. The CDR3 DNA reads TGCAGTGCTAGAAGGGGACTAGGCACCAACGAGCAGTACTTC.

This clonotype has only a few counts. The V and J genes are TRBV7-3 and TRBJ2-1; TRBD2 matches at 13 bases. Germline V gives CDR1 SGHTA, CDR2 FQGTGA. This CDR3 region has 15 residues. J gave up 8 bases and V 5 bases, and 6 bases lay outside the gene matches. The CDR3 DNA reads as TGTGCCAGCAGCAAACTAGCGGGGGGGATGGATGAGCAGTTCTTC. The encoded protein is CASSKLAGGMDEQFF.

The CDR3 here is CASSLRTGFSEAFF. CDR3 nucleotides: TGTGCCAGCAGTTTGAGGACAGGGTTTTCTGAAGCTTTCTTT. V gene TRBV12-3 or TRBV12-4 combines with J gene TRBJ1-1; 8 bases map to TRBD1. The CDR3 runs to 14 residues. V lost 3 bases and J lost 6; bases outside the gene matches: 6.

The chain has TRBV6-5 and TRBJ2-7, with D perhaps matching TRBD2 (5 bases). Between the trimmed V and J ends, which lost 4 bases and 2 bases, there was a span of 12 bases. Looked up from germline, CDR1 is MNHEY and CDR2 is SVGAGI. This CDR3 has 14 residues. CDR3 nucleotides: TGTGCCAGCAGTTCCCGGCACGGGGCCTACGAGCAGTACTTC. Translated: CASSSRHGAYEQYF.

V and J are TRBV11-2 and TRBJ2-5, with D perhaps TRBD2 (6 bases). The CDR3 extends over 16 amino acids. Germline loops: CDR1 SGHAT, CDR2 FQNNGV. Trimming left V 3 bases short and J 5 bases short, with 19 bases between. The CDR3 DNA reads TGTGCCAGCAGCTTGGCATTTCAGGGAGGTGGGGAGACCCAGTACTTC. Translating it yields CASSLAFQGGGETQYF.

V gene TRBV29-1 combines with J gene TRBJ2-4; D is perhaps TRBD2 (5 bases). The V gene's germline CDR1 is SQVTM and CDR2 ANQGSEA. V gave up 5 bases and J gave up 7 bases, with 15 bases separating them. CDR3 length: 13 residues. The CDR3 DNA reads as TGCAGCGTTCCGGGAACCCTACCCAACATTCAGTACTTC. It translates to CSVPGTLPNIQYF.

This clonotype was seen more than once but under ten times. This chain links TRBV12-3 or TRBV12-4 with TRBJ1-4; unclear D gene. This CDR3 region has 15 residues. V was cut by 5 bases and J by 5 bases, with 15 bases left in between. CDR3 coding DNA: TGTGCCAGCAGTCCTTCCGGGGTACGGAATGAAAAACTGTTTTTT. Encoded protein: CASSPSGVRNEKLFF.

This chain joins TRBV12-3 or TRBV12-4 and TRBJ2-3; D not certain. V was trimmed by 5 bases and J by 0 bases, leaving 18 bases between them. This CDR3 comprises 17 residues. Here the CDR3 reads CASSHGPRSFSTDTQYF. DNA of the CDR3: TGTGCCAGCAGTCATGGGCCCCGCTCCTTCAGCACAGATACGCAGTATTTT.

This clonotype has a count of ten or more. The chain carries TRBV29-1 and TRBJ2-3; D call uncertain. This CDR3 has 14 residues. Germline values: CDR1 SQVTM, CDR2 ANQGSEA. The V end lost 4 bases, the J end lost 4 bases, and 15 bases lay between the germline ends. CDR3 sequence (DNA): TGCAGCGTTGGGGCAGATTTTGCTCCAGATACGCAGTATTTT. Protein product: CSVGADFAPDTQYF.

This clonotype occurred a few times. V gene TRBV10-3 combines with J gene TRBJ1-2, with unresolved D. The CDR3 length is 14 residues. Germline V gene lookup returns CDR1 ENHRY and CDR2 SYGVKD. V was trimmed by 3 bases and J by 4 bases, leaving 12 bases between them. CDR3 in amino acids: CAISEVWPFYGYTF. The CDR3 DNA reads TGTGCCATCAGTGAAGTCTGGCCTTTCTATGGCTACACCTTC.

This clonotype was recorded only once. V and J are TRBV6-1 and TRBJ1-4; the match to TRBD1 covers 7 bases. Looked up from germline, CDR1 is MNHNS and CDR2 is SASEGT. The CDR3 runs 13 residues. Trimming at V came to 5 bases and at J to 9 bases, leaving 6 bases not matched to a gene. CDR3 amino acids: CASSKPGQQKLFF. CDR3 coding DNA: TGTGCCAGCAGTAAACCGGGACAGCAAAAACTGTTTTTT.

This clonotype was detected a few times. The chain carries TRBV20-1 and TRBJ1-5; 11 bases map to TRBD1. The CDR3 extends over 16 amino acids. Germline values: CDR1 DFQATT, CDR2 SNEGSKA (reference sequence). The junction had 7 bases not matched to a gene; V was cut back by 5 bases and J by 1 base. CDR3 amino acids: CSAGRTGGLSNQPQHF. The CDR3 bases are TGCAGTGCTGGAAGGACAGGGGGCCTAAGCAATCAGCCCCAGCATTTT.

The chain couples TRBV4-2 to TRBJ1-6; D unresolved. Trimming took off 0 bases at V and 7 bases at J, with 1 base between the two ends. The CDR3 loop spans 12 amino acids. The germline V gene has CDR1 LGHNA and CDR2 YNFKEQ. The CDR3 DNA reads TGTGCCAGCAGCCAAGAAAATTCACCCCTCCACTTT. This gives the protein CASSQENSPLHF.

In its sample, this clonotype was seen many times. The rearrangement uses TRBV29-1 and TRBJ2-3; possibly TRBD2 for D (5 bases). This CDR3 has 14 amino acids. CDR1 is SQVTM and CDR2 is ANQGSEA in the germline V gene. V lost 6 bases and J 0 bases, leaving 13 bases between the germline ends. The CDR3 spells CSVRTDSSTDTQYF. CDR3 bases: TGCAGCGTCCGGACTGATTCTAGCACAGATACGCAGTATTTT.

This clonotype has ten or more counts. V is TRBV20-1 and J is TRBJ2-3; D unresolved. This CDR3 has 14 amino acids. Germline loops: CDR1 DFQATT, CDR2 SNEGSKA (reference sequence). Trimming took 0 bases from V and 1 from J, leaving 8 bases between them. DNA for the CDR3: TGCAGTGCTAGAGATCAGCCCGGCACAGATACGCAGTATTTT. Amino acids: CSARDQPGTDTQYF.

As to this clonotype: The CDR3 ends on some other residue instead of the conserved phenylalanine or tryptophan, so this is likely a read error. The genes are TRBV5-6 and TRBJ1-1, with 8 bases lining up with TRBD1. Germline CDR1 reads SGHDT; CDR2 reads YYEEEE. There are 13 residues in the CDR3. V lost 3 bases, J lost 6 bases, and 4 bases stayed unmatched. The CDR3 DNA follows: TGTGCCAGCAGCTGGGACAGGTTCCCTGAAGCTTTCTCT. As protein: CASSWDRFPEAFS.

The chain links TRBV6-1 to TRBJ2-2; tentative D call: TRBD1 (6 bases). This CDR3 has 14 residues. Trimming stripped 6 bases from V and 1 base from J, with 9 bases between. The V gene's germline CDR1 is MNHNS and CDR2 SASEGT. CDR3 nucleotide sequence: TGTGCCAGCAGCATGGACAGGAACACCGGGGAGCTGTTTTTT. Translated: CASSMDRNTGELFF.

V usage is TRBV20-1 and J usage is TRBJ2-1; D perhaps matches TRBD2 (6 bases). CDR1 and CDR2 (germline): DFQATT, SNEGSKA (reference sequence). The germline V and J ends were trimmed by 3 bases and 8 bases, with 23 bases remaining between them. The CDR3 is made up of 16 amino acids. The chain's CDR3 is CSASLEGSGRIHEQFF. The CDR3 coding sequence is TGCAGTGCTAGTTTGGAGGGTAGTGGGAGGATCCATGAGCAGTTCTTC.

In this sample, this clonotype turned up many times. The chain joins TRBV18 to TRBJ2-3; TRBD2 agrees at 7 bases. Germline loops: CDR1 KGHSH, CDR2 LQKENI. J was trimmed by 0 bases and V by 8 bases; bases with no gene match: 5. This CDR3 region has 14 residues. CDR3 amino acids: CASSPSGSTDTQYF. In DNA, the CDR3 is TGTGCCAGCAGTCCTAGCGGTAGCACAGATACGCAGTATTTT. Full variable domain (outside the CDR3, taken from reference TRBV18 and TRBJ2-3): NAGVMQNPRHLVRRRGQEARLRCSPMKGHSHVYWYRQLPEEGLKFMVYLQKENIIDESGMPKERFSAEFPKEGPSILRIQQVVRGDSAAYFCASSPSGSTDTQYFGPGTRLTVL.

This clonotype was seen more than once but under ten times. The J gene is TRBJ1-2, the V gene TRBV5-6; possible D gene TRBD1, 5 bases. Germline lookup yields CDR1 SGHDT and CDR2 YYEEEE. This CDR3 comprises 12 residues. V was cut by 4 bases and J by 5 bases, with 9 bases left in between. The CDR3 DNA is TGTGCCAGCAGCGAGGGACCTTATGGCTACACCTTC. Translation: CASSEGPYGYTF.

In the case of this clonotype: This may be a read error: a much more frequent sequence differs by one nucleotide. The chain joins TRBV7-3 to TRBJ2-2; D uncertain. V was cut by 1 base and J by 6 bases, with 6 bases left in between. This CDR3 has 13 amino acids. Germline CDR1 reads SGHTA; CDR2 reads FQGTGA. CDR3 in amino acids: CASSLSQAGELFF. CDR3 nucleotide sequence: TGTGCCAGCAGCTTAAGTCAGGCCGGGGAGCTGTTTTTT.

In this sample, this clonotype turned up many times. The chain uses TRBV20-1 and TRBJ1-2, with D unresolved. Trimming took 5 bases from V and 8 from J, leaving 18 bases between them. The CDR3 has 13 amino acids. Germline V gives CDR1 DFQATT, CDR2 SNEGSKA (reference sequence). This chain's CDR3 is CSALPPGRGGYTF. As DNA, the CDR3 is TGCAGTGCTCTTCCTCCGGGGAGAGGCGGCTACACCTTC.

This clonotype has at least ten counts. This sequence joins TRBV29-1 and TRBJ2-1; D is ambiguous. Looked up from germline, CDR1 is SQVTM and CDR2 is ANQGSEA. V lost 5 bases and J 14 bases, leaving 13 bases between the germline ends. The CDR3 runs 10 residues. The CDR3 sequence is CSVLDWTEFF. DNA for the CDR3: TGCAGCGTTTTGGATTGGACCGAGTTCTTC.

There are a few counts of this clonotype. The V and J genes are TRBV14 and TRBJ2-1; 12 nucleotides line up with TRBD2. This CDR3 has 15 residues. The J segment lost 9 bases and the V segment lost 4 bases, leaving 7 bases of the junction unmatched. Germline loops: CDR1 SGHDN, CDR2 FVKESK. This CDR3 reads CASSLLAGGWFEQFF. In DNA form, the CDR3 reads TGTGCCAGCAGCCTACTAGCGGGAGGCTGGTTTGAGCAGTTCTTC.

Turning to this clonotype: One end of the junction fails to match germline, which may point to a read error. The chain recombines TRBV11-2 with TRBJ2-7, with 8 bases aligning to TRBD1. CDR1 is SGHAT and CDR2 is FQNNGV in the germline V gene. The CDR3 has 17 amino acids. The CDR3, as DNA: TGTGCCAGCAGCCTAGAGTTTTCACAGGGGGGTTCCTACGAGCAGTACTTC. Amino acids: CASSLEFSQGGSYEQYF.

This clonotype occurred a few times. The chain joins TRBV20-1 to TRBJ2-7; 7 bases are shared with TRBD1. The CDR3 contains 15 residues. V dropped 1 base and J dropped 0; count of bases not matched to a gene: 6. From germline, CDR1 is DFQATT and CDR2 SNEGSKA (reference sequence). CDR3 region: CSARVGGQNSYEQYF. The CDR3 DNA is TGCAGTGCTAGAGTAGGGGGACAGAACTCCTACGAGCAGTACTTC.